The sequence of this T cell receptor beta chain was determined in a study of CD8 T cells in ankylosing spondylitis. The CDR3 extends over 14 amino acids. V was clipped by 6 bases and J by 5 bases; unmatched bases: 6. Germline V CDR1 and CDR2: SQVTM, ANQGSEA. A note on this clonotype: Its antigen is not identified. Since a much larger clone is just one base distant, this may be a read error.

General study findings and limits: The clones that were linked to disease were reported to be significantly enriched in matched synovial fluid samples from ankylosing spondylitis patients. Apparently characteristic of ankylosing spondylitis blood was a TCR beta motif (about 8 highly homologous variants). A CD8+ phenotype characterized the disease-linked clones, which were relatively rare in peripheral blood.

Preparation of TCR beta libraries was done by quantitative 5'-RACE with molecular barcodes. MiXCR was run by TCRdb on the 5' RACE reads, yielding one entry per CDR3 protein. The table lists 250,000 to 350,000 distinct CDR3 sequences, less than 9.5% of them singletons. The origin of this receptor is a male donor with ankylosing spondylitis. Sequencing used blood, either unsorted or a sorted T cell fraction (not recorded which). The rearrangement uses TRBV29-1 and TRBJ2-2; 10 nucleotides agree with TRBD2. The CDR3 protein is CSVASGSMTGELFF. CDR3 bases: TGCAGCGTAGCTAGCGGGAGCATGACCGGGGAGCTGTTTTTT.